This record concerns one T cell receptor (beta chain) sequence. Its antigen is not known. These data are taken from a study of T cells in Graves' hyperthyroidism and ophthalmopathy. Study-level results: Among thyroid clonotypes expanded above 0.001, most also appeared in blood.

Trimming pared 1 base from V and 3 bases from J, leaving 9 bases between. The CDR3 length is 14 residues. Germline-derived CDR1 and CDR2 are SEHNR and FQNEAQ (reference sequence). This sample holds PBMCs from roughly 10 ml fresh peripheral blood. TCR beta CDR3 regions were amplified from RNA. In the first-round RT-PCR of the TCR CDR3, the HTBI primer set was used. TCRdb processed the multiplex PCR reads anew with MiXCR; each CDR3 protein has one entry. The sample holds about 400,000 distinct CDR3 sequences, about 14% seen once. The sequencing sample was made of blood. The source of this sequence is a man aged 18 to 29 with Graves' ophthalmopathy. This chain links TRBV7-9 with TRBJ1-1; D remains unclear. This CDR3 is CASSLVGPDTEAFF. In DNA, the CDR3 is TGTGCCAGCAGCTTAGTAGGCCCGGACACTGAAGCTTTCTTT.